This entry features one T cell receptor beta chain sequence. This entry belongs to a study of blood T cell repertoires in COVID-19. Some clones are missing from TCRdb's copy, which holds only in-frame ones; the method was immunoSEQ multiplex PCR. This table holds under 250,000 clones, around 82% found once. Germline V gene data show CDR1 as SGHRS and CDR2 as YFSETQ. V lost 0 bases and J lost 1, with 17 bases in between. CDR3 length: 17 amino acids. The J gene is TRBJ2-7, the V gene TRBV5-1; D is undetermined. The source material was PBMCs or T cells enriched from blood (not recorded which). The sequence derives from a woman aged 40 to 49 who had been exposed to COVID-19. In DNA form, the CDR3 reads TGCGCCAGCAGCTTGGATTATCGAAGTCCAACTTCCTACGAGCAGTACTTC. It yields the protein CASSLDYRSPTSYEQYF.